This T cell receptor beta chain was documented in a study of cytomegalovirus exposure and HLA in healthy donors. The PCR employed 60 Vbeta primers together with 13 Jbeta primers. Generated by immunoSEQ multiplex PCR, the TCRdb table keeps only in-frame clones and is missing some. The table lists around 78,000 clones. CDR3 length: 16 amino acids. The trim removed 5 bases at V and 5 bases at J, leaving 10 bases unmatched. Germline V CDR1 and CDR2: SGHTA, FQGNSA. The sequenced sample consisted of PBMCs. The genes are TRBV7-2 and TRBJ2-7; 12 nucleotides match TRBD2. This TCR was sampled from a man aged 18 to 29 in good health and CMV-seropositive. The CDR3 here is CASSGQLAGGPHEQYF. CDR3 in DNA: TGTGCCAGCAGCGGACAGCTAGCGGGAGGGCCCCACGAGCAGTACTTC. Full variable domain (missing parts from reference TRBV7-2 and TRBJ2-7): GAGVSQSPSNKVTEKGKDVELRCDPISGHTALYWYRQSLGQGLEFLIYFQGNSAPDKSGLPSDRFSAERTGGSVSTLTIQRTQQEDSAVYLCASSGQLAGGPHEQYFGPGTRLTVT.